The rows below give T cell receptor beta chains drawn from one sample of a study of cytomegalovirus exposure and HLA in healthy donors. This table comes from immunoSEQ multiplex PCR, and its TCRdb copy is limited to in-frame clones, with some not included. Of fewer than 110,000 clones in the sample, 65% to 75% were seen once. The sequencing input was PBMCs. The source is a middle-aged woman in good health and CMV-seronegative. CDR3s include the opening cysteine and the closing phenylalanine or tryptophan. A D gene is named only where the DNA matches it firmly. Clone size is not always given. Where it is, it says once, few, many or a class for expanded clones.

j_call v_call clone_size d_call cdr3_nt cdr3_aa
TRBJ1-1 TRBV5-1 NA TRBD1 TGCGCCAGCAATCAGGGGGCCGGCACTGAAGCTTTCTTT CASNQGAGTEAFF
TRBJ2-7 TRBV27 NA TRBD1 TGTGCCAGCAGTTTGACCGGGACAGGGGTATCCTACGAGCAGTACTTC CASSLTGTGVSYEQYF
TRBJ1-4 TRBV27 NA TRBD1 TGTGCCAGCAGTTCCCAGGGGGGACGAGGGGAAAAACTGTTTTTT CASSSQGGRGEKLFF
TRBJ1-2 TRBV7-2 NA NA TGTGCCAGCACCCGCCCGGGAGGTAACTATGGCTACACCTTC CASTRPGGNYGYTF
TRBJ2-3 TRBV7-9 NA NA TGTGCCAGCAGCCGACTCAGGGGTTCGAGCACAGATACGCAGTATTTT CASSRLRGSSTDTQYF
TRBJ1-6 TRBV7-9 NA TRBD1 TGTGCCAGCAGCCCTGCCGGGACAGGGACTTCACCCCTCCACTTT CASSPAGTGTSPLHF
TRBJ1-6 TRBV11-2 NA TRBD1 TGTGCCAGCAGCCTAACATGGGACAGCAATTCACCCCTCCACTTT CASSLTWDSNSPLHF
TRBJ1-4 TRBV6-1 once TRBD1 TGTGCCAGTTCAACAGGGGTTGGGTATGAAAAACTGTTTTTT CASSTGVGYEKLFF
TRBJ2-5 TRBV28 NA NA TGTGCCAGCAGTCCGGGACAAGAGACCCAGTACTTC CASSPGQETQYF
TRBJ1-2 TRBV7-9 NA NA TGTTCCAGCAGCTTAGTAGGGGATGGCTACACCTTC CSSSLVGDGYTF
TRBJ2-7 TRBV7-9 NA NA TGTGCCAGCAGCTCCCAATGGGGGGAATCCTACGAGCAGTACTTC CASSSQWGESYEQYF
TRBJ2-1 TRBV10-1 NA NA TGCGCCAGCAGTGAGTCTCGGCACCAGCGGCAATGGGCCTACAATGAGCAGTTCTTC CASSESRHQRQWAYNEQFF
TRBJ1-2 TRBV5-6 NA NA TGTGCCAGCAGCCTAATTGGGGCGACAGGTCCCGTTAACTATGGCTACACCTTC CASSLIGATGPVNYGYTF
TRBJ2-2 TRBV4-1 NA NA TGCGCCAGCAGCCAAGACTGGGAGGCCAACACCGGGGAGCTGTTTTTT CASSQDWEANTGELFF
TRBJ2-3 TRBV19 NA NA TGTGCCAGTAGCCCCGGACACACAGATACGCAGTATTTT CASSPGHTDTQYF
TRBJ2-5 TRBV28 few NA TGTGCCAGCAGTTCGGTAATCCAAGAGACCCAGTACTTC CASSSVIQETQYF
TRBJ2-7 TRBV10-3 NA NA TGTGCCATCAGGACAGTCCAAAACTCCTACGAGCAGTACTTC CAIRTVQNSYEQYF
TRBJ2-3 TRBV27 NA TRBD1 TGTGCCAGCAGTCTAGGACAGGGCGGCGCAGATACGCAGTATTTT CASSLGQGGADTQYF
TRBJ1-3 TRBV19 NA TRBD1 TGTGCCAGTAGTATACCAGGACAGGAGGTCCGGAACACCATATATTTT CASSIPGQEVRNTIYF
TRBJ2-4 TRBV9 NA NA TGTGCCAGCAGCGTAGGCGGCAGGGACAAAAACATTCAGTACTTC CASSVGGRDKNIQYF